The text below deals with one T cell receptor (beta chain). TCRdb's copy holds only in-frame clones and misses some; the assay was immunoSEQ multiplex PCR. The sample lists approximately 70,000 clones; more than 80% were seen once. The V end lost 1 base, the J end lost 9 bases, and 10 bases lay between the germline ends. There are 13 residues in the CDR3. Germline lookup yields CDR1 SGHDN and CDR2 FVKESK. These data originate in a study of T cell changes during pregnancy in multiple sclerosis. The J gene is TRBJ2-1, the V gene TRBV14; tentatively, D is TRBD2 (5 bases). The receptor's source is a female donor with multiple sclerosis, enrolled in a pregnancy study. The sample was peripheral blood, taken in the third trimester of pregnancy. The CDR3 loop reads CASSQGRGTEQFF. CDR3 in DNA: TGTGCCAGCAGCCAAGGTCGGGGAACTGAGCAGTTCTTC.